Here is one TCR beta chain with its context. The source of the sample is a study of shared T cell receptors in the human thymus. Looked up from germline, CDR1 is MNHEY and CDR2 is SMNVEV (reference sequence). The CDR3 is 13 residues long. V lost 5 bases to trimming and J lost 8 bases; unmatched junction nucleotides: 6. Some clones are missing from TCRdb's copy, which holds only in-frame ones; the method was immunoSEQ multiplex PCR. There are 540,000 or so clones in the sample; 75% to 80% occur only once, and more than 0.01% lies in the top ten. These data were also reused for a study on human thymus T cells.

This receptor was taken from a boy under two years old with a congenital heart defect. Sample: thymocytes. The chain carries TRBV27 and TRBJ1-2, with 9 bases lining up with TRBD1. Written as DNA, the CDR3 is TGTGCCAGCAGTCTAAAGGACAGGGGCGGCTACACCTTC. It specifies CASSLKDRGGYTF.